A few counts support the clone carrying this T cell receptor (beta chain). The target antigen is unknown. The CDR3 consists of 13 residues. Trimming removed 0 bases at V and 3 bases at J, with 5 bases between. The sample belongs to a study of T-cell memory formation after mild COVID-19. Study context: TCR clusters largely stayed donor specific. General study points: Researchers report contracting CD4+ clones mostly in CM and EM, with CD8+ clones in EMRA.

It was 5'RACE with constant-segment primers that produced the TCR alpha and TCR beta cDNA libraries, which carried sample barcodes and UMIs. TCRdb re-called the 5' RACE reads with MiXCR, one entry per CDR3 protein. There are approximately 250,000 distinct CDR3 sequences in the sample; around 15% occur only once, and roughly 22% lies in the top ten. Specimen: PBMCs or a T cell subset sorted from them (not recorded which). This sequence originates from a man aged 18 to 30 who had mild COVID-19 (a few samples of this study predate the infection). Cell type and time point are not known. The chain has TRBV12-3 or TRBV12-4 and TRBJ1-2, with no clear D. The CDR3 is CASSLAAHYGYTF. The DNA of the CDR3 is TGTGCCAGCAGTTTAGCGGCCCACTATGGCTACACCTTC.